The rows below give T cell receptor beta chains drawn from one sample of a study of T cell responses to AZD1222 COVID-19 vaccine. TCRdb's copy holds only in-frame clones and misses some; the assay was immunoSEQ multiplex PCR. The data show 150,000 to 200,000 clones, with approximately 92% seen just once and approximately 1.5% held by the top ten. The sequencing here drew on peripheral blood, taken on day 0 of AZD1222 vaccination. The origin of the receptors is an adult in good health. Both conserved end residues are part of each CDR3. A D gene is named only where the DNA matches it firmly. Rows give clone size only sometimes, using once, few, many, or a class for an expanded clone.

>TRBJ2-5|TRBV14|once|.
TGTGCCAGCAGCCAACATGGGGGATCCGGAGAGACCCAGTACTTC
CASSQHGGSGETQYF
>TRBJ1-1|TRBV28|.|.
TGTGCCAGCAGTTTCAGGGCTGAAGCTTTCTTT
CASSFRAEAFF
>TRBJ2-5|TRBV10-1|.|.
TGCGCCAGCAGTGACAATCAAGCAGGGGCGGCCGAGACCCAGTACTTC
CASSDNQAGAAETQYF
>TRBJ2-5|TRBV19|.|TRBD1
TGTGCCAGTAGTATCCAAGGGGACAGCCTAGGGACCCAGTACTTC
CASSIQGDSLGTQYF
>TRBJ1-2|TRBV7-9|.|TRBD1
TGTGCCAGCAGCAACGAAGGACAGGGGGTTAACTATGGCTACACCTTC
CASSNEGQGVNYGYTF
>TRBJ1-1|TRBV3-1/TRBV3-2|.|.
TGTGCCAGCAGCCAAGATACAAGTGTGGGGCTATTCACTGAAGCTTTCTTT
CASSQDTSVGLFTEAFF
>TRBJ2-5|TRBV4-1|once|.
TGCGCCAGCAGCCAATTAACAGGGACAGAGACCCAGTACTTC
CASSQLTGTETQYF
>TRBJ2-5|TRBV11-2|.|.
.
CASSLGDSFLETQYF
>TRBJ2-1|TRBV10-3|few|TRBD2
TGTGCCATCAGTGCCTCTACTAGCGGGGGGGCCTCCTACAATGAGCAGTTCTTC
CAISASTSGGASYNEQFF
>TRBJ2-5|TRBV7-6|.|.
TGTGCCAGCAGCTTTCAGGAGACCCAGTACTTC
CASSFQETQYF
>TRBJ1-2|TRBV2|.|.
TGTGCCAGCAGTGGGGACACACCTAACTATGGCTACACCTTC
CASSGDTPNYGYTF
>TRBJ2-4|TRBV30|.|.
TGTGCCTGGAGTGCCCCCGGGGCTAAAAACATTCAGTACTTC
CAWSAPGAKNIQYF
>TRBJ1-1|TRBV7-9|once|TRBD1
TGTGCCAGCAGCTTAGCCCAGGGGGCTGACACTGAAGCTTTCTTT
CASSLAQGADTEAFF
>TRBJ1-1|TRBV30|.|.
TGTGCCTGGAGTGACATAGGCACTGAAGCTTTCTTT
CAWSDIGTEAFF
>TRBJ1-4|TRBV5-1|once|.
TGCGCCAGCAGCGGAACAGGGCCCGACGAAAAACTGTTTTTT
CASSGTGPDEKLFF
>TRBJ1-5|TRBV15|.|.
TGTGCCACCAGCAGAATTAGCAATCAGCCCCAGCATTTT
CATSRISNQPQHF
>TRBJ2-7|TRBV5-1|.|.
TGCGCCAGCAGCCGAAACGACGGAACCTACGAGCAGTACTTC
CASSRNDGTYEQYF
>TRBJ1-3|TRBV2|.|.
TGTGCCAGCAGTGGTATCCTCTCTGGAAACACCATATATTTT
CASSGILSGNTIYF
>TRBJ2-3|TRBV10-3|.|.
TGTGCCATCGGTAGAACAGATACGCAGTATTTT
CAIGRTDTQYF
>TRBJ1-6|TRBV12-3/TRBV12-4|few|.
TGTGCCATCGGGAAGGAATCACCCCTCCACTTT
CAIGKESPLHF
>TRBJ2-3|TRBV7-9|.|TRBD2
TGTGCCAGCAGCACTAGCGGTGCGACAGAGTATTTT
CASSTSGATEYF
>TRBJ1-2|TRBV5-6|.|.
TGTGCCAGCAGCTTGTTAGGGCCAGAGAATGGCTACACCTTC
CASSLLGPENGYTF
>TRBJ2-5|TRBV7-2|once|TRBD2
TGTGCCAGCAGCTCGGGACTAGAGAAAACCCAGTACTTC
CASSSGLEKTQYF
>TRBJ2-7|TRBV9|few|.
TGTGCCAGCAGCGTAGGGTTCCTGAGCTCCTACGAGCAGTACTTC
CASSVGFLSSYEQYF
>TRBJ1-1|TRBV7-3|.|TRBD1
TGTGCCAGCAGCTCAGGACAGGGCTACACTGAAGCTTTCTTT
CASSSGQGYTEAFF
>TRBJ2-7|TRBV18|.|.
TGTGCCAGCTCACTGGACAGCCCGCACGAGCAGTACTTC
CASSLDSPHEQYF
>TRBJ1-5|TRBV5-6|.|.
TGTGCCAGCAGTTTTTTTGGACAGTCGCAGCCCCAGCATTTT
CASSFFGQSQPQHF
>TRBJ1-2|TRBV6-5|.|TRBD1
TGTGCCAGTACTACAGGGGGTGGCTACACCTTC
CASTTGGGYTF
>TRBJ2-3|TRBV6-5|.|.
TGTGCCTCCGGGCGACTGACCACAGATACGCAGTATTTT
CASGRLTTDTQYF
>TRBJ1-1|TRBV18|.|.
TGTGCCAGCTCACCACAGGGTGGTGAAGCTTTCTTT
CASSPQGGEAFF
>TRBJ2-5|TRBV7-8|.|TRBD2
TGTGCCAGCAGCCGACGACTACTAGCGAAGCAAGAGACCCAGTACTTC
CASSRRLLAKQETQYF
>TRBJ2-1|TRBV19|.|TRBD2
TGTGCCAGTAGTCTACAAATTAGCGGGGGGGCGAATGAGCAGTTCTTC
CASSLQISGGANEQFF
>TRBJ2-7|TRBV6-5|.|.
TGTGCCAGCAGTCGGGACGGTCTCTACGAGCAGTACTTC
CASSRDGLYEQYF
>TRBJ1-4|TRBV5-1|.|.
TGCGCCAGCAGCTTGGCCCTAATGGGGGAAAAACTGTTTTTT
CASSLALMGEKLFF
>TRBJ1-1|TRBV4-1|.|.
TGCGCCAGCAGCCAAGATGGGCCCGCTACAGGCCGGAACACTGAAGCTTTCTTT
CASSQDGPATGRNTEAFF
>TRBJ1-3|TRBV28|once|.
TGTGCCAGCACTACAGGGTCTGGAAACACCATATATTTT
CASTTGSGNTIYF
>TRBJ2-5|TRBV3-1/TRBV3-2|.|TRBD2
TGTGCCAGCAGCCAAGGGGTTGCGGGGGGAGAGACCCAGTACTTC
CASSQGVAGGETQYF
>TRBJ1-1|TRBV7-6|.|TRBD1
TGTGCCAGCAGCTTAGCTCCACAGGGGGCATCAACTGAAGCTTTCTTT
CASSLAPQGASTEAFF
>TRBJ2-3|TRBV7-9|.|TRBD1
TGTGCCAGCAGGTCGGGACAGGGAGCCGCAGATACGCAGTATTTT
CASRSGQGAADTQYF
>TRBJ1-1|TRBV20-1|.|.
TGCAGTGCCCCGGACGTTGAAGCTTTCTTT
CSAPDVEAFF
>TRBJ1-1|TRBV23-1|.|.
TGCGCCAGCAGTCAATCCGGAACAGGGATGAACACTGAAGCTTTCTTT
CASSQSGTGMNTEAFF
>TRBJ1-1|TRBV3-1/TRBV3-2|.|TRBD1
TGTGCCAGCAGCCAAGTGACAGGGAGCGCTTTCTTT
CASSQVTGSAFF
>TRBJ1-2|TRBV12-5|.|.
TGTGCTAGTGGTTTTCCTGGGTATGGCTACACCTTC
CASGFPGYGYTF
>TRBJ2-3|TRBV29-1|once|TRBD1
TGCAGCGTAGCCGGGACAGGGGCCTTCACAGATACGCAGTATTTT
CSVAGTGAFTDTQYF
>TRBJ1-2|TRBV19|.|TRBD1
TGTGCCAGTAGTACTCAGGGGGACTATGGCTACACCTTC
CASSTQGDYGYTF
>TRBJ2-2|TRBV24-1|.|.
TGTGCCACCAGCGCCAGGGGCACCGGGGAGCTGTTTTTT
CATSARGTGELFF
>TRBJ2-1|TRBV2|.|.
TGTGCCAGCAGTGAGGTCTACTTCAATGAGCAGTTCTTC
CASSEVYFNEQFF
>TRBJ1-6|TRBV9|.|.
TGTGCCAGCAGCGTAGGTGCCGGGACTTCACCCCTCCACTTT
CASSVGAGTSPLHF
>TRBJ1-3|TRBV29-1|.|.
TGCAGCGTTGAACGCTGGGGCTCTGGAAACACCATATATTTT
CSVERWGSGNTIYF
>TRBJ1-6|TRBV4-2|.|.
TGTGCCAGCAGCCAAGATGAATCCAAATATAATTCACCCCTCCACTTT
CASSQDESKYNSPLHF
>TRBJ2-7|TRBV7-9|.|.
TGTGCCAGCAGCGGTAGCTCCTACGAGCAGTACTTC
CASSGSSYEQYF
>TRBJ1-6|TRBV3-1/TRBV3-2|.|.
TGTGCCAGCAGCCAAGATATATCACCCCTCCACTTT
CASSQDISPLHF
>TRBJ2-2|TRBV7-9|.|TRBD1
TGTGCCAGCACCCCCTTGGGACAGGGGGCCGGCGGGGAGCTGTTTTTT
CASTPLGQGAGGELFF